The 13 T cell receptor beta chains reported below all come from one sample, sequenced in a study of T cells in tuberculosis. Thawed, overnight-rested PBMC were stained with GMM-loaded CD1B tetramer, viability dye and anti-CD3, then sorted. The lipid loaded on the CD1B tetramers was C32 glucose monomycolate from Rhodococcus equi. The repertoire was sequenced with immunoSEQ multiplex PCR; TCRdb's copy has only in-frame clones and lacks some. The data contain some 90,000 clones, roughly 93% of them singletons. Sequenced material: CD1b-GMM tetramer-negative cells sorted from PBMCs. These receptor sequences come from an adult woman with latent tuberculosis.

The chain is built from TRBV2 and TRBJ2-1, with a possible D match to TRBD2 (5 bases). V was clipped by 11 bases and J by 6 bases, with 11 bases between them. The germline CDR1 and CDR2 sequences are SNHLY and FYNNEI. There are 11 residues in the CDR3. The CDR3 DNA is TGTGCCGGGCTAGCTGGCAATGAGCAGTTCTTC. Translating gives CAGLAGNEQFF.

This chain uses TRBV2 with TRBJ2-3, with 8 bases matching TRBD1. This CDR3 is built from 15 residues. Germline assignment: CDR1 SNHLY and CDR2 FYNNEI. Trimming at V came to 6 bases and at J to 4 bases, leaving 9 bases not matched to a gene. The CDR3 region has the DNA TGTGCCAGCAGGATAACAGGGGGAACGCCAGATACGCAGTATTTT. Its translation: CASRITGGTPDTQYF.

The V and J genes are TRBV11-3 and TRBJ2-2, with D possibly being TRBD2 (5 bases). The V and J ends lost 8 bases and 5 bases respectively, with 12 bases between them. This CDR3 is 13 amino acids long. The germline V gene encodes CDR1 SGHNT and CDR2 YENEEA. The CDR3 DNA reads as TGTGCCAGCGGAGGCGCGAGGACCGGGGAGCTGTTTTTT. Translating gives CASGGARTGELFF.

The chain links TRBV7-2 to TRBJ1-1; 7 bases map to TRBD1. V gave up 5 bases and J gave up 0 bases; unmatched junction bases: 15. This CDR3 comprises 18 residues. Germline CDR1 SGHTA, CDR2 FQGNSA. CDR3 nucleotides: TGTGCCAGCAGCCCAGGACCGACAGGGACCAGATTGAACACTGAAGCTTTCTTT. This translates into CASSPGPTGTRLNTEAFF.

This clone has just one count. J is TRBJ2-1 and V is TRBV28, with 7 bases matching TRBD2. The CDR3 contains 13 residues. Losses at the gene ends were 6 bases for V and 7 bases for J; bases not matched to a gene: 6. Germline V gene data show CDR1 as MDHEN and CDR2 as SYDVKM. The CDR3 region is CASRASGGNEQFF. CDR3 bases: TGTGCCAGCAGGGCTAGCGGTGGGAATGAGCAGTTCTTC.

The rearrangement joins TRBV15 to TRBJ2-5, with TRBD2 identical over 9 bases. The germline gives CDR1 LNHNV, CDR2 YYDKDF (reference sequence). The CDR3 has 16 amino acids. J was trimmed by 5 bases and V by 0 bases; bases with no gene match: 7. The CDR3: CATSRDLAGGQETQYF. The CDR3 region has the DNA TGTGCCACCAGCAGAGATCTTGCGGGGGGGCAGGAGACCCAGTACTTC.

The V call is TRBV10-3, the J call TRBJ2-3, with 8 positions matching TRBD2. V gave up 10 bases and J gave up 7 bases; unmatched junction bases: 10. This CDR3 comprises 13 residues. CDR1 and CDR2 from the germline V gene are ENHRY and SYGVKD. The CDR3 nucleotides read TGTGCCACCGACGGGGGGGAGCGGTATACGCAGTATTTT. This gives the protein CATDGGERYTQYF.

The gene calls are TRBV7-9 and TRBJ1-4; 7 bases map to TRBD1. The CDR3 runs to 15 residues. V shed 5 bases, J shed 8 bases, and the junction held 11 bases outside the gene matches. Per germline, CDR1 SEHNR and CDR2 FQNEAQ (reference sequence). CDR3: CASSGQAFSFEKLFF. Written as DNA, the CDR3 is TGTGCCAGCAGCGGACAGGCCTTTTCTTTCGAAAAACTGTTTTTT. The full variable domain, its missing parts supplied by reference TRBV7-9 and TRBJ1-4, is DTGVSQNPRHKITKRGQNVTFRCDPISEHNRLYWYRQTLGQGPEFLTYFQNEAQLEKSRLLSDRFSAERPKGSFSTLEIQRTEQGDSAMYLCASSGQAFSFEKLFFGSGTQLSVL.

The genes are TRBV7-9 and TRBJ1-6; 7 nucleotides align to TRBD1. V lost 2 bases and J lost 10; bases outside the gene matches: 8. The CDR3 loop spans 15 amino acids. From germline, CDR1 is SEHNR and CDR2 FQNEAQ (reference sequence). This CDR3 is CASSLTGQMGSPLHF. The DNA for the CDR3 is TGTGCCAGCAGCTTAACGGGACAGATGGGCTCACCCCTCCACTTT.

Note on this clone: A junction end diverges from the germline sequence, so it may reflect a read error. The sample has other DNA sequences that encode this CDR3 too. This chain uses TRBV19 with TRBJ1-6; D not resolved. Germline V gives CDR1 LNHDA, CDR2 SQIVND (reference sequence). The CDR3 totals 14 residues. The CDR3 DNA follows: TGTGCCAGTAGTATAGACTCCTATAATTCCCCCCTCCACTTT. Protein sequence: CASSIDSYNSPLHF. Full variable domain (missing parts from reference TRBV19 and TRBJ1-6): DGGITQSPKYLFRKEGQNVTLSCEQNLNHDAMYWYRQDPGQGLRLIYYSQIVNDFQKGDIAEGYSVSREKKESFPLTVTSAQKNPTAFYLCASSIDSYNSPLHFGNGTRLTVT.

The V gene is TRBV7-2, the J gene TRBJ2-4, with a tentative D call TRBD1 (5 bases). V was trimmed by 0 bases and J by 0 bases, leaving 9 bases between them. The CDR3 sequence is 16 residues long. Germline V lookup: CDR1 SGHTA, CDR2 FQGNSA. The CDR3 DNA is TGTGCCAGCAGCTTAGCTTCGACAGTAGCCAAAAACATTCAGTACTTC. Protein sequence: CASSLASTVAKNIQYF.

This clone has just one count. The chain carries TRBV6-4 and TRBJ1-6; TRBD1 aligns across 8 bases. J lost 6 bases, V lost 5 bases, and 21 bases had no gene match. This CDR3 has 20 amino acids. The germline V gene has CDR1 MRHNA and CDR2 SNTAGT. CDR3 in amino acids: CASSPTGTGGTSTANSPLHF. The CDR3, as DNA: TGTGCCAGCAGTCCAACTGGGACAGGTGGTACGTCCACGGCTAATTCACCCCTCCACTTT.

The chain has TRBV28 and TRBJ2-7, with TRBD1 as a possible D gene (5 bases). Germline-derived CDR1 and CDR2 are MDHEN and SYDVKM. Deletions cut 3 bases from V and 3 bases from J, with 9 bases between. The CDR3 is 13 amino acids. The CDR3 is CASSFQGLYEQYV. Written as DNA, the CDR3 is TGTGCCAGCAGTTTTCAGGGTCTCTACGAGCAGTACGTC.